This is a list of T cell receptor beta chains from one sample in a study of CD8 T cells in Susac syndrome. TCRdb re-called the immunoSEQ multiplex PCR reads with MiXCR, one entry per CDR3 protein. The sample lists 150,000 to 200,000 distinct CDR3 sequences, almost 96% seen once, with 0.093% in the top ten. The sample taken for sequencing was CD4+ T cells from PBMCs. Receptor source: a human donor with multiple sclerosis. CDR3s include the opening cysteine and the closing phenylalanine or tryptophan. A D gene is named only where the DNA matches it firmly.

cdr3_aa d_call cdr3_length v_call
CASSLGGGRTEAFF - 14 TRBV5-1
CASSQGQKNIQYF - 13 TRBV3-1
CASSQDTSGGETQYF TRBD2 15 TRBV4-3
CASSALFGYTF - 11 TRBV25-1
CASSWGGQGPGPQHF TRBD1 15 TRBV5-6
CAWSRGEQFF - 10 TRBV30
CASTQGAYNEQFF - 13 TRBV5-1
CASTILGTANTEAFF TRBD1 15 TRBV28
CSVETIQGPGAGQYF - 15 TRBV29-1
CASSMTEYGYTF - 12 TRBV7-9
CASSVAGTGVRQYF TRBD1 14 TRBV9
CSARDTGGVNQPQHF TRBD1 15 TRBV20-1
CASSLGRWEEEMNTEAFF - 18 TRBV3-1
CASRISVNEQFF - 12 TRBV19
CASSQGRGRNQPQHF - 15 TRBV7-2
CASSLSAGVETQYF TRBD2 14 TRBV7-2
CASSPVRPRYQETQYF - 16 TRBV28
CASSYAGPFYEQYF - 14 TRBV6-5
CSVTGLNTEAFF TRBD1 12 TRBV29-1
CSARQVPTGAEAFF - 14 TRBV20-1
CASSTGTSSYNEQFF TRBD2 15 TRBV5-1
CASSLVGTPQPQHF - 14 TRBV7-2
CASSHGLASTDTQYF TRBD2 15 TRBV6-6
CASRRGMNTGELFF - 14 TRBV19
CASRSGAGGSGANVLTF TRBD1 17 TRBV6-1